The T cell receptor beta chain described here comes from a study of pediatric ulcerative colitis. Study-wide results and limits: Rectal repertoires separated controls, mild-moderate and acute severe colitis. A couple of patients' blood samples yielded substantially fewer templates.

This CDR3 is 13 amino acids long. V lost 4 bases to trimming and J lost 4 bases, with 7 bases between them. Germline CDR1 reads MNHEY; CDR2 reads SMNVEV (reference sequence). One to two pinch biopsies were taken from the rectum during colonoscopy. Comment on this clone: Its target is unknown.

The assay was run at survey level. Data came from immunoSEQ multiplex PCR; TCRdb stores just in-frame clones and leaves some out. The data contain some 43,000 clones, more than 60% of them singletons. The sample comprised gut tissue. The source of this sequence is a girl aged 5 to 17 with moderate ulcerative colitis. The chain links TRBV27 to TRBJ2-2, with D maybe TRBD1 (5 bases). The CDR3 reads CASSSRGTGELFF. CDR3 DNA sequence: TGTGCCAGCAGTTCTAGGGGCACCGGGGAGCTGTTTTTT.